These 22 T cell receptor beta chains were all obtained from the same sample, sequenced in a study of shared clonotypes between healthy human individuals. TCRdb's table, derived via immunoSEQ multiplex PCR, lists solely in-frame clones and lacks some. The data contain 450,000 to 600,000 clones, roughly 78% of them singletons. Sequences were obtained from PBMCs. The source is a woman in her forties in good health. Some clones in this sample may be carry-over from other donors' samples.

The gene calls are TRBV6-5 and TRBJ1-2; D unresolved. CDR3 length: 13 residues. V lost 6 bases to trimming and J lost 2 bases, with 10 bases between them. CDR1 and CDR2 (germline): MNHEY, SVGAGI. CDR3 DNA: TGTGCCAGCAGCTCAGTCCAGAACTATGGCTACACCTTC. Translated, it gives CASSSVQNYGYTF.

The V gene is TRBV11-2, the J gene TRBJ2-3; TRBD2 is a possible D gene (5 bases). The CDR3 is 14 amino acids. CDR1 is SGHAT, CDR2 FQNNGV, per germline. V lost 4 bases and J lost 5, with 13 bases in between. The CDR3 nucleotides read TGTGCCAGCAGCTCAGATCGCGAGGGAGATACGCAGTATTTT. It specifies CASSSDREGDTQYF.

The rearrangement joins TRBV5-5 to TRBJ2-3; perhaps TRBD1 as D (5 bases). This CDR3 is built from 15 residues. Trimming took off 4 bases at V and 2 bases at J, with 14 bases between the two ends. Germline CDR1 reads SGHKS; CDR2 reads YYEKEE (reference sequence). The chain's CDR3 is CASSPELTVTDTQYF. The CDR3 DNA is TGTGCCAGCAGCCCGGAGTTGACAGTCACAGATACGCAGTATTTT.

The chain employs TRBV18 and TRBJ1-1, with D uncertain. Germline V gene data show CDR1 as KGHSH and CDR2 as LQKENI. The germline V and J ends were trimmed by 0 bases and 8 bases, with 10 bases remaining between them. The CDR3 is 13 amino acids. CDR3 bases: TGTGCCAGCTCACCACCCAATCGACACGAAGCTTTCTTT. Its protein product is CASSPPNRHEAFF.

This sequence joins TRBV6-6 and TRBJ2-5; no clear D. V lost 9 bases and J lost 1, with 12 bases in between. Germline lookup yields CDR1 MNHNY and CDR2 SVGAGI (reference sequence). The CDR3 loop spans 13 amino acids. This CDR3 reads CASLHGAQETQYF. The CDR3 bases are TGTGCCAGTCTACATGGTGCCCAAGAGACCCAGTACTTC.

The CDR3, as DNA: TGTGCCAGCAGCTTGGCCTCGGAAGAGACCCAGTACTTC. It is translated as CASSLASEETQYF. The chain is built from TRBV5-4 and TRBJ2-5; D ambiguous. CDR3 size: 13 residues. Germline V gene data show CDR1 as SGHNT and CDR2 as YYREEE (reference sequence). V lost 0 bases and J 3 bases, leaving 6 bases between the germline ends.

Here the CDR3 DNA reads TGTGCCAGCGCCCGCCCCGGGACTAGCTACGAGCAGTACTTC. It specifies CASARPGTSYEQYF. This chain uses TRBV28 with TRBJ2-7; TRBD2 aligns across 8 bases. The V and J ends lost 8 bases and 3 bases, in that order; junction bases with no gene match: 9. The CDR3 sequence is 14 residues long. CDR1 is MDHEN and CDR2 is SYDVKM in the germline V gene.

The CDR3 loop reads CASSLVRGYNEQFF. The CDR3 DNA reads TGTGCCAGCAGCTTGGTCAGGGGTTACAATGAGCAGTTCTTC. The chain recombines TRBV5-5 with TRBJ2-1; a possible D gene is TRBD1 (6 bases). Germline V gene data show CDR1 as SGHKS and CDR2 as YYEKEE (reference sequence). V lost 0 bases and J lost 4, with 8 bases in between. The CDR3 consists of 14 residues.

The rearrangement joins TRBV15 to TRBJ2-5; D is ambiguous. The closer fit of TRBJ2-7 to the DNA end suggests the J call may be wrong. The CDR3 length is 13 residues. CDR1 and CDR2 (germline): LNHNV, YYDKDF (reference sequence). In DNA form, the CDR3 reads TGTGCCACCAGCAGGACCAGCAAGTACGAGCAGTACTTC. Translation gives CATSRTSKYEQYF.

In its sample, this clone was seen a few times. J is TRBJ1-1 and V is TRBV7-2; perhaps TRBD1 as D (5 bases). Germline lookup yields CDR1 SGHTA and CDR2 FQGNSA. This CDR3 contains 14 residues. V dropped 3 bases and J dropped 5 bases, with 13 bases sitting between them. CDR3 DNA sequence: TGTGCCAGCAGCTTGAACCAGGGACGGACTGAAGCTTTCTTT. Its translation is CASSLNQGRTEAFF.

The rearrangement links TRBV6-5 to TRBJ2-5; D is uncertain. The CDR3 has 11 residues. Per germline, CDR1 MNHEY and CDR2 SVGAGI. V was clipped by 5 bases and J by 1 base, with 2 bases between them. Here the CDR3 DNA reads TGTGCCAGCAGTGCCCAAGAGACCCAGTACTTC. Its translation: CASSAQETQYF.

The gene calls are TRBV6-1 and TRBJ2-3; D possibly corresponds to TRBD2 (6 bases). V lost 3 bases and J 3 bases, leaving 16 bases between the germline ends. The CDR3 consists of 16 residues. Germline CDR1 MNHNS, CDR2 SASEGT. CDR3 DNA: TGTGCCAGCAGTGAGCAGTTAGCGGATAAAACAGATACGCAGTATTTT. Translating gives CASSEQLADKTDTQYF.

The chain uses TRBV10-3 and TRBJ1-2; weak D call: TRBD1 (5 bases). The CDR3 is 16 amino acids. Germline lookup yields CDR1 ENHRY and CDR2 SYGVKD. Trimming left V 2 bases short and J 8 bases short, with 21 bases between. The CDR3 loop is CAISEPSLGVLDGYTF. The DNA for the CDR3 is TGTGCCATCAGTGAGCCATCTCTGGGGGTGTTAGACGGCTACACCTTC.

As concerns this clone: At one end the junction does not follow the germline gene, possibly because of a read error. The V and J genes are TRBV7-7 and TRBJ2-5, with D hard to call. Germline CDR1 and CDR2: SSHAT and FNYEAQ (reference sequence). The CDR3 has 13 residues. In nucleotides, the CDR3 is TGTGCTAGCAGCCTTGGCCGGCAAGAGACCCAGTACTTC. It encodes CASSLGRQETQYF.

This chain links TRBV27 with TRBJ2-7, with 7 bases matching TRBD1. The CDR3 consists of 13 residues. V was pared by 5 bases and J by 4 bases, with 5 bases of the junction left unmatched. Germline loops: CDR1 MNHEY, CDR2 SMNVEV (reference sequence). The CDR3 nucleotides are TGTGCCAGCAGTCCTCAGGGGGTGTACGAGCAGTACTTC. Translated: CASSPQGVYEQYF.

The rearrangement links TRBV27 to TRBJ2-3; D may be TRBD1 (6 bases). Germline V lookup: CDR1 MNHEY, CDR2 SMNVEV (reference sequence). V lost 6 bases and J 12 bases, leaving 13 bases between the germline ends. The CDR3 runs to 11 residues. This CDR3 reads CASSGQHSQYF. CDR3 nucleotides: TGTGCCAGCAGCGGACAGCACTCCCAGTATTTT.

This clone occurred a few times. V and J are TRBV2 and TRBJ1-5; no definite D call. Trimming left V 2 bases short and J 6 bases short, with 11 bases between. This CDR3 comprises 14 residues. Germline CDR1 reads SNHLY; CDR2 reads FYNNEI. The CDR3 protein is CASSESGLAQPQHF. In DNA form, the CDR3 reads TGTGCCAGCAGTGAATCTGGGTTGGCTCAGCCCCAGCATTTT.

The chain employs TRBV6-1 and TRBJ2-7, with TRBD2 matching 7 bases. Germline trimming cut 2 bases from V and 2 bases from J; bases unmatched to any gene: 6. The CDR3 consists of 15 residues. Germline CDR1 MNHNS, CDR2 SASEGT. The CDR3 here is CASSELGDYPYEQYF. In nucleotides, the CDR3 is TGTGCCAGCAGTGAATTGGGGGACTACCCCTACGAGCAGTACTTC.

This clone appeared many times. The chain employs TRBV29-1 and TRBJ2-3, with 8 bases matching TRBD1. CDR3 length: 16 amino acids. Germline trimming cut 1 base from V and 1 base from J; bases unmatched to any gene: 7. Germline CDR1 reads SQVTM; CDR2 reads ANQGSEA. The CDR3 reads CSVEALGQGGTDTQYF. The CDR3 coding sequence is TGCAGCGTTGAAGCCCTAGGACAGGGAGGCACAGATACGCAGTATTTT.

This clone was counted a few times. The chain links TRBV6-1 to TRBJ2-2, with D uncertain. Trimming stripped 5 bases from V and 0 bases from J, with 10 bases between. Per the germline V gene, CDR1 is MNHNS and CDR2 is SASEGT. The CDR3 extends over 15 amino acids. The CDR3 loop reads CASSPRATNTGELFF. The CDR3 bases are TGTGCCAGCAGTCCCCGGGCCACGAACACCGGGGAGCTGTTTTTT.

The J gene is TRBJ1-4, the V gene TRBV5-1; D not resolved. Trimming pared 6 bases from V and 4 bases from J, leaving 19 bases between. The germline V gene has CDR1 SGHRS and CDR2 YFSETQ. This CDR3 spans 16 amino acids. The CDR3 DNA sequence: TGCGCCAGCAAACGTACATCGGGGAGGAATAATGAAAAACTGTTTTTT. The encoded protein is CASKRTSGRNNEKLFF.

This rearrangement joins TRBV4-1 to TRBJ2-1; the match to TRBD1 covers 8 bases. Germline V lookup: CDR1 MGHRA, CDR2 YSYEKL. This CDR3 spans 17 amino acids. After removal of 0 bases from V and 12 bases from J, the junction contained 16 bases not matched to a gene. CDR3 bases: TGCGCCAGCAGCCAAGAAGCGAGTGGGACAGGCCCCAATTGGCAGTTCTTC. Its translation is CASSQEASGTGPNWQFF.